This paragraph reports one T cell receptor beta chain. Its antigen is not yet known. Base-call qualities are not available, and no considerably larger clone is one nucleotide away. V is shortened by 0 bases, J by 5 bases, and the region joining them spans 11 bases. Counted from cysteine to phenylalanine, this CDR3 has 15 amino acids. Only the CDR3 region is kept as DNA, spanning 45 bases read in frame from base 1. The germline V gene (reference sequence) yields GTSNPN for CDR1 and SVGIG for CDR2. The immunoSEQ Assay was used to sequence TCR beta CDR3 regions from DNA. The original methods were these. T cell density was computed as TCR beta template counts normalized to usable DNA estimated by amplifying housekeeping genes. The preseqR package was used to estimate richness by extrapolating to 400,000 templates for PBMC samples and to 120,000 templates for tissue samples. Clonality was taken to be one minus Pielou's evenness. Tissue-enriched TCRs were identified through differential abundance testing performed on productive amino-acid clonotypes, with a minimum total count of 5 and an alpha of 0.1. Repertoire overlap between compartments was quantified with the Jaccard Index and Morisita Overlap Index. GLIPH grouped TCR beta CDR3s together with public tetramer-defined viral CDR3s, and a viral motif had to include at least three viral sequences and show V-gene enrichment. TCRdb holds this immuneACCESS table with in-frame rearrangements only. Some clones are missing; in checked studies, unresolved V genes explain under half, and the rest has no known cause. The V and J calls and clone size are taken from that table; D and trimming were inferred from the DNA. The sample records 30,000 to 45,000 clones, approximately 88% of which are singletons. Roughly 2.6% of the sample rests with the top ten.

At diagnosis, peripheral blood, uninvolved tumor-adjacent lung and tumor were collected and stored as a combination of fresh-frozen and FFPE material. For TCR repertoire profiling, the blood samples were analyzed as peripheral blood mononuclear cells. The sample originates from a study of T cells in localized non-small cell lung cancer (dated by TCRdb to the early 2020s). Background for the entire study: Comparing tumors with uninvolved tumor-adjacent lungs, the study looked at the T cell repertoires of 200 to 250 patients with early-stage NSCLC. All 250 or so NSCLC patients in the cohort were treatment-naive and had localized lung tumors that were resected. The mean age of the NSCLC patients was roughly 63 years, with roughly 120 men and about a hundred women.

Overall results and qualifications from the work: Higher T cell density in blood was associated with longer overall survival, whereas higher clonality in adjacent lung was associated with shorter survival. Because multi-region tumor sequencing was not performed, intratumor heterogeneity could not be ruled out. A median of 57 of the top 100 tumor clones turned up in the paired uninvolved adjacent lung, and roughly 28 of those clones also ranked among the top 100 of that same adjacent lung. Because the study design was exploratory, TCR variables were selected using unadjusted p-values without false-discovery rate correction. Uninvolved tumor-adjacent lung showed the highest T cell clonality, higher than tumor, which suggests more focused antigenic responses in the uninvolved tumor-adjacent lung.

The sample in question was peripheral blood, obtained before any cancer treatment. The TCR sequence derives from a woman aged 35 to 75 with stage I lung adenocarcinoma. The chain uses TRBV30 and TRBJ1-6, with the D segment identity uncertain. CDR3 region: CAWSVGPADNSPLHF. Here is the DNA: TGTGCCTGGAGTGTCGGCCCTGCGGATAATTCACCCCTCCACTTT.